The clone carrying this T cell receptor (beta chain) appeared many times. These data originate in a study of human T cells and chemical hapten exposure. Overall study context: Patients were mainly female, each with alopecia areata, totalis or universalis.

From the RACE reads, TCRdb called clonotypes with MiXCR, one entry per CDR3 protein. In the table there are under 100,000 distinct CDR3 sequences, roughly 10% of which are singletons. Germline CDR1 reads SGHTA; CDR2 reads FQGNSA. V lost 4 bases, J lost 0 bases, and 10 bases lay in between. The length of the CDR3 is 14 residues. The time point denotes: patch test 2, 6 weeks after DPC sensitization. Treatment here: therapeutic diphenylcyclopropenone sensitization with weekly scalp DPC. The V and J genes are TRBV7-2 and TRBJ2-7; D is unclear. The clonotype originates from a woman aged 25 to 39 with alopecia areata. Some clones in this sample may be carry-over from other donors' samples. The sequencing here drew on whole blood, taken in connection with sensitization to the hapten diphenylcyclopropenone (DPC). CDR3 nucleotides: TGTGCCAGCAGCTCGGTCCCGCCCTCCTACGAGCAGTACTTC. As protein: CASSSVPPSYEQYF.